This T cell receptor (beta chain) is drawn from a study of T-cell reconstitution after alpha-beta-depleted transplantation in children (dated by TCRdb to the mid-2010s). With regard to the full study: T-cell immune reconstitution after TCRalphabeta/CD19-depleted allogeneic hematopoietic cell transplantation in children was quantitatively tracked in the study by means of TCR repertoire profiling.

This clonotype was detected only a few times. This receptor's antigen is unknown. No base quality information exists; no much larger clone differs at one position. Receptor libraries were prepared by PCR. The instrument was an Illumina HiSeq 2500. TCR library preparation used molecular barcoding, with unique molecular identifiers applied to normalize quantification of the TCRbeta repertoire. Using fastp trimming at Q25 and MiXCR clonotype assembly, TCRdb reanalyzed the public sequencing data and kept in-frame beta chains. Each entry is one CDR3 protein sequence, shown with its most common DNA and genes. Recorded for this sample are around 380,000 distinct CDR3 sequences; 9.5% to 13% of them occurred a single time. Jointly, the top ten make up 4.5% to 6% of the sample. From V the trimming removes 6 bases and from J it removes 0 bases, while the gene matches leave 8 bases of the junction unaccounted for. The CDR3, from cysteine to phenylalanine, totals 16 residues. The CDR3 DNA has 48 bases and is translated from base 1.

The sample consisted of PBMCs from the stem cell graft donor, taken from the stem cell graft. This TCR came from a human donor who donated a stem cell graft to a child with acute myeloid leukemia. This chain joins TRBV12-3 or TRBV12-4 to TRBJ2-1, with 7 bases aligning to TRBD2. The CDR3 in this case is CASRNAGGSSYNEQFF. The nucleotide sequence reads as follows: TGTGCCAGCAGGAATGCGGGCGGGAGCTCCTACAATGAGCAGTTCTTC.